A selection of T cell receptor beta chains follows, all from one sample in a study of T cells in Graves' hyperthyroidism and ophthalmopathy. TCRdb re-analysed the multiplex PCR reads in MiXCR, keeping a single row per CDR3 protein. The sample consists of 550,000 to 600,000 distinct CDR3 sequences, 46% of them appearing once. The sequencing input was peripheral blood or thyroid tissue (not recorded which). The source of these receptors is an adult woman with Graves' disease, either hyperthyroidism or ophthalmopathy (not recorded which). Each CDR3 is given without its conserved first and last residue. A D gene is named only where the DNA matches it firmly. Rows may omit the clone size; those that give it use once, few, many or a size class.

D gene	J gene	V gene	clone size	CDR3 protein
-	TRBJ1-1	TRBV7-8	many	ASSPPGMNTEAF
-	TRBJ2-1	TRBV16	few	ASSQSNRNGEQF
TRBD1	TRBJ1-5	TRBV6-7	many	ASSYGQGEGQPQH
TRBD1	TRBJ1-2	TRBV11-2	once	ASSFPGQGGETLYGYT
-	TRBJ1-5	TRBV19	-	ASSIRQAGDQPQH
-	TRBJ2-1	TRBV7-2	-	ASSLGDLSPHNEQF
-	TRBJ2-7	TRBV25-1	-	ALLDGSYEQY
-	TRBJ1-5	TRBV20-1	-	SARQDLGQPQH
-	TRBJ1-1	TRBV29-1	-	SVTVLNTEAF
-	TRBJ2-7	TRBV30	few	AWSGGYEQY
-	TRBJ1-1	TRBV15	-	ATSARTWNTEAF
TRBD1	TRBJ1-5	TRBV4-1	many	ASRHQGEGNQPQH
-	TRBJ1-2	TRBV20-1	-	SARLAGRDGYT
TRBD2	TRBJ2-3	TRBV2	-	ASSRLAVTDTQY
-	TRBJ1-2	TRBV7-2	-	ASSTQGSRGYT
-	TRBJ2-7	TRBV6-4	many	ASSPEQGQGYEQY
-	TRBJ2-7	TRBV2	many	ASSASGGYEQY
-	TRBJ1-5	TRBV2	many	ASSEHSNQPQH
-	TRBJ1-1	TRBV7-2	few	ASSPLSANTEAF
-	TRBJ2-7	TRBV29-1	-	SAGGEGTYEQY
-	TRBJ1-3	TRBV29-1	-	SVELSNSGNTIY
-	TRBJ2-7	TRBV7-3	-	ASSLAEGHEQY
-	-	TRBV7-2	-	ASSLGGGYQETQY
-	TRBJ2-7	TRBV27	few	ASSLPGKDEQY
TRBD2	TRBJ2-2	TRBV20-1	many	SARRVLAGGRFSTGELF
-	TRBJ2-5	TRBV7-9	-	ASNEQGTQY
TRBD1	TRBJ2-6	TRBV18	few	ASSGTGGTGANVLT
TRBD2	TRBJ2-5	TRBV5-1	many	ASSLGLAQETQY
-	TRBJ1-1	TRBV11-2	-	ASSLATTEAF
-	TRBJ1-1	TRBV30	-	AWSVPAREAF
TRBD1	TRBJ1-1	TRBV19	-	ASSKGQLNTEAF
TRBD1	TRBJ1-6	TRBV25-1	few	ASVTTGTGGSPLH
-	TRBJ2-7	TRBV7-6	-	ASRYRGQRTRGQTYEQY
TRBD2	TRBJ2-7	TRBV10-3	-	AISESGGPHEQY
-	TRBJ1-1	TRBV24-1	-	ATSDGGTEAF
-	TRBJ1-4	TRBV7-2	-	ASSPGRVDERLF
-	TRBJ1-4	TRBV12-3/TRBV12-4	many	ASSLGRINEKLF
-	TRBJ1-2	TRBV12-3/TRBV12-4	-	ASSLTPDYGYT
-	TRBJ2-6	TRBV15	many	ATSQSGANVLT
-	TRBJ1-1	TRBV7-2	-	ASSNRATEAF
TRBD1	TRBJ1-2	TRBV29-1	-	SVDAPGQGFGYT
-	TRBJ2-5	TRBV4-1	many	ASSQGVDSQETQY
TRBD2	TRBJ2-1	TRBV11-2	-	ASSPLPGLVSDEQF
TRBD2	TRBJ2-1	TRBV20-1	-	SARSLAGADEQF
-	TRBJ1-6	TRBV9	-	ASSVGGTALDSPLH
-	TRBJ1-2	TRBV13	-	ASTSALDT
-	TRBJ2-5	TRBV7-9	-	ASSFVGQGLGDQY
TRBD2	TRBJ2-7	TRBV29-1	-	SARLAGVFYEQY
-	TRBJ2-5	TRBV20-1	few	SARDTEVETQY
TRBD2	TRBJ2-1	TRBV20-1	-	SAWGLAGNEQF
-	TRBJ2-5	TRBV20-1	-	SASASSNQPQY